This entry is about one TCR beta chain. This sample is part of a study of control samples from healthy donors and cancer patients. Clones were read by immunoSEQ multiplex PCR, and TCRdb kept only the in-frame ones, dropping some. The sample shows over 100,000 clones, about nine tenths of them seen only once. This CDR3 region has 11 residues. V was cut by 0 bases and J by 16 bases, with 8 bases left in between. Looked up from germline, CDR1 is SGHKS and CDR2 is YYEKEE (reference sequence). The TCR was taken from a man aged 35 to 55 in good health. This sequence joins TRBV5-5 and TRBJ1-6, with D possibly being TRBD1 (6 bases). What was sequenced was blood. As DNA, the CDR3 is TGTGCCAGCAGCTTGGAGGGACATCTCCACTTT. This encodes CASSLEGHLHF.